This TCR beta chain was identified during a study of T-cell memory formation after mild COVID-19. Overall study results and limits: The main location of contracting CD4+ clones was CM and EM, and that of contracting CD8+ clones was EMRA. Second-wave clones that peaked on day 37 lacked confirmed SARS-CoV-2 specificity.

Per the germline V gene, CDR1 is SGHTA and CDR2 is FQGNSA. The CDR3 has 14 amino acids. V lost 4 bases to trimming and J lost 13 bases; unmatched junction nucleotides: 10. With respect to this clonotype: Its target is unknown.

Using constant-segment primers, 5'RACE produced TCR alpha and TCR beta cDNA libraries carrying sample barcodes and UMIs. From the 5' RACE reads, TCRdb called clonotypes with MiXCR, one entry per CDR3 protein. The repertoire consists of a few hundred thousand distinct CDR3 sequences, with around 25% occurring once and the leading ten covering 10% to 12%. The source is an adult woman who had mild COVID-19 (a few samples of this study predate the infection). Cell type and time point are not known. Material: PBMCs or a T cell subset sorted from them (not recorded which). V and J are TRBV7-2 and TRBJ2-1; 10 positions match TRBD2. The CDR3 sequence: CASSWRRSGRPQFF. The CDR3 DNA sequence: TGTGCCAGCAGCTGGCGGCGTAGCGGGAGGCCCCAGTTCTTC.